The entry below gives a single T cell receptor (beta chain) sequence along with its context. The antigen is not known. This specimen belongs to a study of T cells in localized non-small cell lung cancer. Data came from immunoSEQ multiplex PCR; TCRdb stores just in-frame clones and leaves some out. The sample has some 90,000 clones, approximately 90% seen once. The study's findings and limits: Since sequencing was restricted to only one region of the tumor, intratumor heterogeneity remains a possibility. For the top 100 tumor clones, a median approximately 50 also appeared in adjacent lung. Measurement of T cell clonality placed uninvolved adjacent lung highest, above the level in tumor. Among blood samples, higher T cell density accompanied longer overall survival.

V shed 5 bases and J shed 11 bases, with 15 bases lying between them. The CDR3 has 12 residues. Germline-derived CDR1 and CDR2 are SEHNR and FQNEAQ (reference sequence). The sequenced sample was peripheral blood, obtained before any cancer treatment. The genes are TRBV7-9 and TRBJ1-1, with D possibly being TRBD1 (6 bases). The TCR sequence derives from a man aged 40 to 69 with stage I squamous cell lung carcinoma. The CDR3 region is CASSPPGEEAFF. DNA for the CDR3: TGTGCCAGCAGCCCTCCAGGGGAGGAGGCTTTCTTT.